This T cell receptor beta chain appears in the sequencing data of a study of cytomegalovirus exposure and HLA in healthy donors. Whole-study findings and limits: A missense DCLRE1C variant was associated with V- and J-gene trimming of TCR beta chains in a later analysis, and an independent cohort replicated the association. After further analysis at a later stage, 15,000 to 20,000 TCR beta sequences were associated with HLA alleles at 0.05 false discovery rate.

The CDR3 is made up of 18 amino acids. V lost 2 bases, J lost 5 bases, and 22 bases lay in between. Germline lookup yields CDR1 MRHNA and CDR2 SNTAGT. 13 Jbeta primers and 60 Vbeta primers were used for the PCR. TCRdb keeps only in-frame clones here, not all; method: immunoSEQ multiplex PCR. The sample has 60,000 to 65,000 clones, approximately 71% seen once; the top ten hold approximately 25%. In the case of this clone: The antigen remains undetermined.

The receptor's source is a man aged 50 or older in good health and CMV-seropositive. The source material was PBMCs. The chain joins TRBV6-4 to TRBJ2-4; no firm D call. CDR3 sequence: CASSDPPRPPEYQNIQYF. DNA for the CDR3: TGTGCCAGCAGTGACCCCCCCCGCCCCCCTGAGTACCAAAACATTCAGTACTTC.